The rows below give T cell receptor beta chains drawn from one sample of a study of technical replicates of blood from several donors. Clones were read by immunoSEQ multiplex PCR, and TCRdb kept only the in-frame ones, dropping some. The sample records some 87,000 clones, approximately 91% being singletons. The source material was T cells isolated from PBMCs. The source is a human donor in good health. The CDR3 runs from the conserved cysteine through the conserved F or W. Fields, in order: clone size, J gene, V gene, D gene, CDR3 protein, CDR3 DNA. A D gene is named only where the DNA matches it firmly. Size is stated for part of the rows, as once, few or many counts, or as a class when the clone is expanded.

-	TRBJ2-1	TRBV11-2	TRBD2	CASSLAGAGGINEQFF	TGTGCCAGCAGCTTAGCCGGGGCGGGAGGGATCAATGAGCAGTTCTTC
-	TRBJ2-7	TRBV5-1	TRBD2	CASSIRVAGFSQSSYEQYF	TGCGCCAGCAGCATACGGGTAGCGGGATTTTCTCAGAGCTCCTACGAGCAGTACTTC
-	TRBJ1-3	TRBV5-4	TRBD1	CASSSVDREIGNTIYF	TGTGCCAGCAGCTCGGTAGACAGGGAAATCGGAAACACCATATATTTT
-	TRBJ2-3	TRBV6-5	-	CASSSGLSTDTQYF	TGTGCCAGCAGCTCGGGACTCTCCACAGATACGCAGTATTTT
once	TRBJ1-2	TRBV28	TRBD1	CASSLPPGTGGAYGYTF	TGTGCCAGCAGTCTACCTCCCGGGACAGGGGGCGCATATGGCTACACCTTC
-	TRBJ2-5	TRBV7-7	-	CASSLGSFVSETQYF	TGTGCTAGCAGCTTAGGTAGCTTTGTATCTGAGACCCAGTACTTC
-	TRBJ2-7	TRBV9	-	CASSVAPAYEQYF	TGTGCCAGCAGCGTAGCCCCAGCCTACGAGCAGTACTTC
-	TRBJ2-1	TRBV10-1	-	CASSGASADEQFF	TGCGCCAGCAGTGGGGCTAGCGCGGATGAGCAGTTCTTC
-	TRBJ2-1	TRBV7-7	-	CASSPGIYNEQFF	TGTGCCAGCAGCCCCGGGATTTACAATGAGCAGTTCTTC
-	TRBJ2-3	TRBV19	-	CASSYGTSTDTQYF	TGTGCCAGTAGCTACGGTACTAGCACAGATACGCAGTATTTT
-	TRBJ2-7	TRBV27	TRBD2	CASSLSKAGDYEQYF	TGTGCCAGCAGTTTATCGAAGGCGGGAGACTACGAGCAGTACTTC
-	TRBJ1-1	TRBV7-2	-	CASSWQGNTEAFF	TGTGCCAGCAGCTGGCAGGGAAACACTGAAGCTTTCTTT
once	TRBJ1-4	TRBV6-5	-	CASSGEGSLSEKLFF	TGTGCCAGCAGTGGAGAGGGTAGCTTGAGTGAAAAACTGTTTTTT
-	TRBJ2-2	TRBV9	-	CASSVAVNTGELFF	TGTGCCAGCAGCGTAGCTGTGAACACCGGGGAGCTGTTTTTT
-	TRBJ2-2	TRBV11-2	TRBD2	CASEARLAVLSGELFF	TGTGCCAGCGAAGCTAGACTAGCGGTCCTATCCGGGGAGCTGTTTTTT
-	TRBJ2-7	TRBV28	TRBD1	CASSSDRDEQYF	TGTGCCAGCAGCTCGGACAGGGACGAGCAGTACTTC
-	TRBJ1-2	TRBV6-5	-	CASSHREGLGYTF	TGTGCCAGCAGCCACAGGGAGGGCTTGGGCTACACCTTC